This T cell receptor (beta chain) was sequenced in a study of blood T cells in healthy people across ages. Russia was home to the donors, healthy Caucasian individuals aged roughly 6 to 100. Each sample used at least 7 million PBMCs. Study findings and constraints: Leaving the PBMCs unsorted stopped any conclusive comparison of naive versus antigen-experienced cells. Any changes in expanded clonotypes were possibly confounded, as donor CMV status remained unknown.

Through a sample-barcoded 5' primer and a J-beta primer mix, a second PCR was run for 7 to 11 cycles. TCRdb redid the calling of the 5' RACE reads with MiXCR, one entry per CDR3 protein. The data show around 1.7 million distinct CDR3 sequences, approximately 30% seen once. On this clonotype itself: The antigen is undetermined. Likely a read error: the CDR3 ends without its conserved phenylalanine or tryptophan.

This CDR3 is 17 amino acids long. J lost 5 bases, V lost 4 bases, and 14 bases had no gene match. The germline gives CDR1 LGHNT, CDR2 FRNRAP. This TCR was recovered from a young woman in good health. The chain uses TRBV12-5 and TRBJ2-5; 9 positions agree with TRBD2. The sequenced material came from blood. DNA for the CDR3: TGTGCTAGTGGTTCCCCCCTTGGTAGCGGGAGCCGGGAGACCCAGTACTGC. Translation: CASGSPLGSGSRETQYC.